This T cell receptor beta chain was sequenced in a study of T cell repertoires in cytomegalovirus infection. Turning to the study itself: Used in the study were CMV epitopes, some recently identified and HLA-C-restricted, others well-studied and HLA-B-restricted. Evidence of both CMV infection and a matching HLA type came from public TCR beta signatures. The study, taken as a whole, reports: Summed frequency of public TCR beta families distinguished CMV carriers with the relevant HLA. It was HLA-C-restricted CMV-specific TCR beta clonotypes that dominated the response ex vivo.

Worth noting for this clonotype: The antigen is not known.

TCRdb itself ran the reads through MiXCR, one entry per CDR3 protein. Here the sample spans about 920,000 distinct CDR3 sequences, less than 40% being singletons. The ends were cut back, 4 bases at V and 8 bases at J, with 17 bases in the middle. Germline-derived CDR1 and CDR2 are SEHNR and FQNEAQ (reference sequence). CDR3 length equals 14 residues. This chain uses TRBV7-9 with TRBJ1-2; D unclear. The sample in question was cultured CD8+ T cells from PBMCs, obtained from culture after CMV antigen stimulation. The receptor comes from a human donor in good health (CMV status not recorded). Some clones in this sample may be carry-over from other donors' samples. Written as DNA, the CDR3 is TGTGCCAGCAGCTCCCCGGGCCCCCATGAGGGCTACACCTTC. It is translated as CASSSPGPHEGYTF. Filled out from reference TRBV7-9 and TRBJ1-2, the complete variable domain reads DTGVSQNPRHKITKRGQNVTFRCDPISEHNRLYWYRQTLGQGPEFLTYFQNEAQLEKSRLLSDRFSAERPKGSFSTLEIQRTEQGDSAMYLCASSSPGPHEGYTFGSGTRLTVV.